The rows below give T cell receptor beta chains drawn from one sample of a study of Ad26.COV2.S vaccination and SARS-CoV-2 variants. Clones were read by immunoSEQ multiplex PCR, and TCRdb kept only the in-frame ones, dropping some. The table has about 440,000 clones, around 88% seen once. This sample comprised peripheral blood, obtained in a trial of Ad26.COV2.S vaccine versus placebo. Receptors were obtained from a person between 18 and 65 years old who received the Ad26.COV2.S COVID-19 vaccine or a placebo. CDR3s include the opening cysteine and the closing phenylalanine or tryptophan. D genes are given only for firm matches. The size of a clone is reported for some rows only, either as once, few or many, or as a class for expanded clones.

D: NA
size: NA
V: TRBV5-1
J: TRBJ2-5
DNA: TGCGCCAGCAGCGGGACGGGCCCAAGAGAGACCCAGTACTTC
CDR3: CASSGTGPRETQYF

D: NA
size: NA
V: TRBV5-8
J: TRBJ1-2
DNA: TGTGCCAGCAGCCGGACGGGAGGGCCCCTATATGGCTACACCTTC
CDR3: CASSRTGGPLYGYTF

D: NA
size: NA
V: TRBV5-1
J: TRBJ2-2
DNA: TGCGCCAGCAGCTTGAGAGTCGCGAACACCGGGGAGCTGTTTTTT
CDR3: CASSLRVANTGELFF

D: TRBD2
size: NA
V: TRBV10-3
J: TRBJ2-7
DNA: TGTGCCGCCAGAAGGGGAGCGGGATCCTACGAGCAGTACTTC
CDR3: CAARRGAGSYEQYF

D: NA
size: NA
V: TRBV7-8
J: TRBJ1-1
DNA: TGTGCCAGCAGACGTTCGCCTCTTTCTGAAGCTTTCTTT
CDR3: CASRRSPLSEAFF

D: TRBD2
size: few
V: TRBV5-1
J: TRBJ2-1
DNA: TGCGCCAGCAGCTCGGGACTAGCGGGAGGACGAGACAATGAGCAGTTCTTC
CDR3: CASSSGLAGGRDNEQFF

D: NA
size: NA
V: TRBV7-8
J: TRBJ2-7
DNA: TGTGCCAGCAGCTTAGGATACACGAAAGCTTTGGAGCAGTACTTC
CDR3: CASSLGYTKALEQYF

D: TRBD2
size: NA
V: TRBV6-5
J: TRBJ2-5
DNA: TGTGCCAGCAGCCATACTAGCGGGAGTGGGGAGACCCAGTACTTC
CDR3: CASSHTSGSGETQYF

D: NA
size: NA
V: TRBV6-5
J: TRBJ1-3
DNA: TGTGCCAGCACCGGGGCGACTGGAAACACCATATATTTT
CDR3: CASTGATGNTIYF

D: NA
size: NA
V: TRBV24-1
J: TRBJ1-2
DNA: TGTGCCACCAGTGCTAGGAGGGGGGAGATCTATGGCTACACCTTC
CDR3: CATSARRGEIYGYTF

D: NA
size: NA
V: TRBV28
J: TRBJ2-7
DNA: TGTGCCAGCAGTTTATCCCAGGGGGAGCAGTACTTC
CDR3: CASSLSQGEQYF

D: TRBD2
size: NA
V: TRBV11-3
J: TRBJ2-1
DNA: TGTGCCAGCAGCCCGGGACTAGCGGGACACAATGAGCAGTTCTTC
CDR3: CASSPGLAGHNEQFF

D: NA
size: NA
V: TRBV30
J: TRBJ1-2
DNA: TGTGCCTGGGTCCCATCGTGGGCTCGAGATGGCTACACCTTC
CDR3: CAWVPSWARDGYTF

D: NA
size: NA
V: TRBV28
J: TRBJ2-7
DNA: TGTGCCAGCACATCAGGAGCTTCCTACGAGCAGTACTTC
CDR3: CASTSGASYEQYF

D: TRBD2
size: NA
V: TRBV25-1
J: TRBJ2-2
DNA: TGTGCCAGCAGTGAAAACCCCAGGGAGGGCACCGGGGAGCTGTTTTTT
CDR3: CASSENPREGTGELFF

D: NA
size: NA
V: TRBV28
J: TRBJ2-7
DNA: TGTGCCAGCAGCGACACAACTCAATCCTACGAGCAGTACTTC
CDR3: CASSDTTQSYEQYF

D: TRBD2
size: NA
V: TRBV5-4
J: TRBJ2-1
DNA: TGTGCCAGCAGCTTGGAGCTAGCGGGTAGGCAGTTCTTC
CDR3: CASSLELAGRQFF